This T cell receptor beta chain was found in a study of sequential checkpoint blockade in melanoma (dated by TCRdb to 2018 to 2020). Describing the broader study: Using 1:1 randomization, the trial assigned patients either to first-line nivolumab followed by ipilimumab (arm A) or to ipilimumab followed by nivolumab (arm B). Maintenance nivolumab came after each of the two trial sequences. The study at large found these results: Validation of the response-prediction model combining TCR metrics and mutation burden is needed in larger, independent patient cohorts.

As to this clone: Its specific antigen is unknown. Per-base qualities were not stored, and no clone one base away is much larger.

In light of the paper, this sample's treatment or condition label describes: randomized to nivolumab then ipilimumab (arm A) or the reverse (arm B). No trial patient had received prior DNA-damaging chemotherapy. A FACS Aria II flow cytometer was used to sort live CD3+CD8+ cells that were negative for CD19 and CD56 from thawed PBMCs. CheckMate 064, a randomized, open-label phase II trial of sequential checkpoint blockade, was the source of the samples, all of which came from patients with melanoma. Peripheral blood mononuclear cells were obtained through leukapheresis, purified using Ficoll-Paque, and frozen in human serum containing approximately 10% DMSO. Immediately after sorting, the purity of the sorted blood CD3+CD8+ cells was confirmed to be >98%, and DNA was then extracted. The immunoSEQ Assay was used to immunosequence TCRbeta CDR3 regions from genomic DNA. Before high-throughput sequencing, the genomic DNA was amplified using bias-controlled multiplex PCR. Per the source publication's procedure: To quantify the absolute abundance of each unique TCRbeta CDR3 region, the sequences were collapsed and filtered. Clonality was defined as 1 minus Pielou's evenness and was calculated using productive rearrangements only. A previously published method was used to identify clones whose frequencies were significantly greater in on-treatment samples than in baseline samples. As stored in TCRdb, this immuneACCESS dataset retains in-frame rearrangements with V and J assigned. A fraction of the clones does not appear; measured against another copy, unresolved V genes explain less than half of the discrepancy, and the remainder lacks a known reason. V, J and clone size are those of that table, while D and trimming were read from the DNA. The sample profile shows approximately 10,000 clones; about 86% of them were found once. Clones ranked in the top ten supply about 54% of the sample.

The source of this sequence is a human donor with melanoma. Sample: CD8+ T cells sorted from blood (inferred from file names), taken from a patient given nivolumab and ipilimumab in sequence.

This receptor has the CDR3 CASSLITTGGRGNYGYTF. The base sequence is TGTGCCAGCAGTTTAATTACGACAGGGGGCCGTGGAAACTATGGCTACACCTTC. Rearrangement joined TRBV28 to TRBJ1-2; the junction holds 10 bases that match TRBD1. Relative to germline, V is missing 2 bases and J is missing 2 bases, with 11 bases of the junction outside any gene match. The CDR3 spans 18 residues, from the cysteine through the phenylalanine. Of all the DNA, just the CDR3 is kept, 54 bases in frame from base 1. CDR1 and CDR2, looked up from the germline V gene, are MDHEN and SYDVKM.